This T cell receptor (beta chain) was sequenced during a study of T-cell reconstitution after alpha-beta-depleted transplantation in children. This clonotype was detected many times. A TCRbeta library incorporating unique molecular identifiers was prepared. TCRdb re-derived calls from the PCR reads in MiXCR, one entry per CDR3 protein. The table has approximately 630,000 distinct CDR3 sequences, about an eighth seen once. Trimming took off 3 bases at V and 4 bases at J, with 12 bases between the two ends. CDR3 length equals 15 residues. The input for sequencing was PBMCs, taken before TCRalphabeta/CD19-depleted stem cell transplant. This sequence originates from a girl aged 2-9 years with congenital amegakaryocytic thrombocytopenia, due to receive a stem cell transplant. The chain is built from TRBV12-3 or TRBV12-4 and TRBJ2-2, with D unresolved. In nucleotides, the CDR3 is TGTGCCAGCAGTTTGTGGGAAATCGGCACCGGGGAGCTGTTTTTT. Protein sequence: CASSLWEIGTGELFF.